Below, 27 T cell receptor beta chains from the same sample are listed, as sequenced in a study of T cell clonality in common variable immunodeficiency (dated by TCRdb to the mid-2010s). Points the paper makes about the study in general: Fewer deletions and N-nucleotide insertions were reportedly observed in CVID TCRbeta sequences, and highly modified clones with 13 or more V deletions were reportedly absent from CVID TCRbeta sequences.

These receptors' targets are unknown. Libraries were built with the immunoSEQ multiplex PCR assay. TCRdb limited this immuneACCESS table to in-frame rearrangements with V and J called. A share of clones is missing; checked studies link under half to unresolved V genes, and the rest is unexplained. The table records roughly 33,000 clones for this sample, and not one of them appears only once. The ten largest clonotypes hold 6.1% of the sample. The sequenced sample was peripheral blood mononuclear cells. The receptors stem from a human donor with common variable immunodeficiency.

A few counts support this clone. The read ends 3 residues before the CDR3 terminus; that terminus is restored from the germline J gene. This chain joins TRBV25-1 and TRBJ1-2; 8 nucleotides match TRBD1. CDR3 length: 12 residues. V dropped 6 bases and J dropped 6; count of bases not matched to a gene: 3. CDR1 is MGHDK, CDR2 SYGVNS, per germline. CDR3 bases read: TGTGCCAGCAGGGGGACAGGCGATGGC. This translates into CASRGTGDG. In full, the CDR3 is CASRGTGDGYTF.

This clone has at least ten counts. CDR3 residues: CASSLTSHLAEQYF. Incomplete CDR3 DNA: TGTGCCAGCAGCTTGACTAGCCACTTGGCCGAG. V and J are TRBV11-2 and TRBJ2-7, with 7 bases fitting TRBD2. The CDR3 end falls 3 residues outside the read, so it is completed with the germline J gene. The length of the CDR3 is 14 residues. V lost 3 bases to trimming and J lost 6 bases; unmatched junction nucleotides: 8. Germline V gives CDR1 SGHAT, CDR2 FQNNGV.

This clone showed up just a few times. Coverage ceases 3 residues before the CDR3 finishes, and the germline J gene fills in the end. This chain uses TRBV30 with TRBJ1-5; D gene uncertain. V lost 1 base and J lost 4, with 8 bases in between. The CDR3 contains 13 residues. Germline values: CDR1 GTSNPN, CDR2 SVGIG (reference sequence). The sequenced part of the CDR3 DNA is TGTGCCTGGAGTGAAGACGGGAATCAGCCC. Its protein product is CAWSEDGNQP. The complete CDR3 reads CAWSEDGNQPQHF.

This clone occurred a few times. Read data end 3 residues before the CDR3 end; the end is taken from the germline J gene. The chain has TRBV7-9 and TRBJ1-2; 7 nucleotides agree with TRBD1. The junction had 7 bases not matched to a gene; V was cut back by 5 bases and J by 7 bases. This CDR3 is 13 amino acids long. Germline V gene lookup returns CDR1 SEHNR and CDR2 FQNEAQ (reference sequence). The sequenced CDR3 bases are TGTGCCAGCAGCGAATCACAGGGGACTGGC. As protein: CASSESQGTG. The entire CDR3 protein is CASSESQGTGYTF.

This clone is medium-sized within its sample. The read comes to an end 3 residues before the CDR3 does, leaving the germline J gene to fill in the end. The chain carries TRBV4-2 and TRBJ2-1; TRBD2 matches 10 bases. J gave up 8 bases and V 1 base, and 8 bases lay outside the gene matches. The CDR3 runs to 16 residues. The germline CDR1 and CDR2 sequences are LGHNA and YNFKEQ. The CDR3 protein is CASSQARSGGADEQFF. The sequenced CDR3 bases are TGTGCCAGCAGCCAAGCCCGAAGCGGGGGGGCCGATGAG.

This clone occurred a few times. Sequencing ends 3 residues short of the CDR3 end; the germline J gene provides the rest. The rearrangement joins TRBV2 to TRBJ2-5, with TRBD1 as a possible D gene (6 bases). Germline V gene lookup returns CDR1 SNHLY and CDR2 FYNNEI. This CDR3 spans 14 amino acids. The V gene lost 4 bases and the J gene lost 0 bases, with 9 bases spanning the gap. The CDR3 bases that were read are TGTGCCAGCAGTGGAGGGGGTTACCAAGAGACC. It translates to CASSGGGYQET. The full CDR3 sequence reads CASSGGGYQETQYF.

This clone came up a few times. The CDR3 end lies 3 residues beyond the end of the read and is filled in from the germline J gene. The chain recombines TRBV2 with TRBJ1-2; D not resolved. Trimming shortened V by 6 bases and J by 5 bases, and 13 bases separated the two germline ends. Germline lookup yields CDR1 SNHLY and CDR2 FYNNEI. The CDR3 has 13 residues. Partial CDR3 DNA: TGTGCCAGCAGACCCGGGTCCTCTTATGGC. This translates into CASRPGSSYG. The whole CDR3 is CASRPGSSYGYTF.

In this sample, this clone turned up a few times. Read coverage stops 3 residues before the CDR3 terminus; the germline J gene supplies the remainder. The chain links TRBV6-1 to TRBJ1-2; a possible D gene is TRBD1 (5 bases). Trimming left V 3 bases short and J 3 bases short, with 8 bases between. This CDR3 comprises 13 residues. Per the germline V gene, CDR1 is MNHNS and CDR2 is SASEGT. The DNA read from the CDR3 is TGTGCCAGCAGTGACAGGGTGGACTATGGC. It encodes CASSDRVDYG. The complete CDR3 reads CASSDRVDYGYTF.

This clone was recorded a few times. The CDR3 region is CASSEGQPNEKLFF. The sequenced CDR3 bases are TGTGCCAGCAGTGAAGGACAGCCCAATGAAAAA. The chain recombines TRBV6-1 with TRBJ1-4; possible D gene TRBD1, 5 bases. The read falls 3 residues short of the CDR3 end, and the missing part is taken from the germline J gene. Germline values: CDR1 MNHNS, CDR2 SASEGT. The V gene lost 1 base and the J gene lost 5 bases, with 8 bases spanning the gap. This CDR3 has 14 amino acids.

This clone came up many times. The read is 3 residues too short to cover the CDR3 end, so that end is filled in from the germline J gene. This rearrangement joins TRBV11-2 to TRBJ1-1, with 7 bases aligning to TRBD1. After removal of 3 bases from V and 3 bases from J, the junction contained 1 base not matched to a gene. The CDR3 contains 13 residues. The V gene's germline CDR1 is SGHAT and CDR2 FQNNGV. The CDR3 sequence is CASSFTGDTEAFF. The CDR3 DNA, read in part, is TGTGCCAGCAGCTTCACAGGGGACACTGAA.

This clone was detected only a few times. The read gets to within 3 residues of the CDR3 end, and the germline J gene fills in the rest. The J gene is TRBJ2-3, the V gene TRBV7-9; no reliable D call. CDR1 is SEHNR and CDR2 is FQNEAQ in the germline V gene (reference sequence). V lost 1 base and J lost 3, with 8 bases in between. CDR3 length: 14 residues. The covered CDR3 bases are TGTGCCAGCAGCTTAGATTTAGAGACAGATACG. It is translated as CASSLDLETDT. The entire CDR3 protein is CASSLDLETDTQYF.

This clone showed up many times. The read stops 3 residues short of the end of the CDR3; the missing end is completed from the germline J gene. The chain employs TRBV20-1 and TRBJ2-5; 12 bases are shared with TRBD2. This CDR3 region has 14 residues. The V segment lost 4 bases and the J segment 4 bases; nucleotides outside the gene matches: 4. Germline V gives CDR1 DFQATT, CDR2 SNEGSKA (reference sequence). The DNA read from the CDR3 is TGCAGTGCTACTAGCGGGGGGGCCGGAGAGACC. Translated, it gives CSATSGGAGET. The full CDR3 is CSATSGGAGETQYF.

Within the sample, this clone is medium-sized (0.01 to 0.1%). The read falls 3 residues short of the CDR3 end, and the missing part is taken from the germline J gene. This chain uses TRBV20-1 with TRBJ2-5; 7 bases map to TRBD2. V lost 6 bases and J lost 4; bases outside the gene matches: 8. Per the germline V gene, CDR1 is DFQATT and CDR2 is SNEGSKA (reference sequence). This CDR3 comprises 13 residues. CDR3 DNA, as far as it was read: TGCAGTGCCCACCTGGGGGGGAGAGAGACC. Translation: CSAHLGGRET. The whole CDR3 reads CSAHLGGRETQYF.

As to this clone: The DNA ends 3 residues before the CDR3 does, and the rest of the CDR3 is filled in from the germline J gene. This chain links TRBV19 with TRBJ1-6; TRBD1 matches at 7 bases. CDR3 size: 13 residues. Germline V gene sequence: CDR1 LNHDA, CDR2 SQIVND (reference sequence). Trimming cost V 8 bases and J 10 bases; bases outside gene matches: 8. CDR3 protein: CASGVLGQSPLHF. Incomplete CDR3 DNA: TGTGCCAGTGGCGTTCTGGGACAGTCACCC.

The table lists this clone with many counts. The CDR3 end falls 3 residues outside the read, so it is completed with the germline J gene. The V and J genes are TRBV10-3 and TRBJ2-3; TRBD2 is a possible D gene (6 bases). Trimming left V 10 bases short and J 2 bases short, with 16 bases between. Germline V gene sequence: CDR1 ENHRY, CDR2 SYGVKD. The CDR3 has 14 residues. The sequenced CDR3 bases are TGTGCCACTCGAGGGGACTCCGCCACAGATACG. Translated: CATRGDSATDT. The CDR3 as a whole reads CATRGDSATDTQYF.

This clone was seen more than once but under ten times. Read data end 3 residues before the CDR3 end; the end is taken from the germline J gene. V gene TRBV30 combines with J gene TRBJ1-2; weak D call: TRBD1 (5 bases). This CDR3 has 13 amino acids. Germline CDR1 and CDR2: GTSNPN and SVGIG (reference sequence). The V end lost 0 bases, the J end lost 5 bases, and 10 bases lay between the germline ends. Incomplete CDR3 DNA: TGTGCCTGGAGTGTTCAGGGCCCATATGGC. It translates to CAWSVQGPYG. The full CDR3 is CAWSVQGPYGYTF.

The sample holds many counts of this clone. The CDR3 bases that were read are TGTGCCAGCAAGAGGACAAGTACCGGGGAG. It specifies CASKRTSTGE. In full, the CDR3 reads CASKRTSTGELFF. The rearrangement joins TRBV27 to TRBJ2-2; weak D call: TRBD1 (5 bases). From the germline J gene comes the end of the CDR3, since the read stops 3 residues before it. The germline gives CDR1 MNHEY, CDR2 SMNVEV (reference sequence). The CDR3 length is 13 residues. Trimming stripped 7 bases from V and 5 bases from J, with 11 bases between.

This clone has only a few counts. The read stops 3 residues short of the end of the CDR3; the missing end is completed from the germline J gene. The chain recombines TRBV30 with TRBJ1-2; D unclear. Per the germline V gene, CDR1 is GTSNPN and CDR2 is SVGIG (reference sequence). The CDR3 has 10 residues. Between the trimmed V and J ends, which lost 2 bases and 6 bases, there was a span of 4 bases. The CDR3 loop is CAWSYNGYTF. CDR3 DNA, as far as it was read: TGTGCCTGGAGTTACAATGGC.

This clone was observed at least ten times. The CDR3 end lies 3 residues beyond the end of the read and is filled in from the germline J gene. V gene TRBV2 combines with J gene TRBJ2-5; D gene ambiguous. This CDR3 is 11 amino acids long. CDR1 is SNHLY, CDR2 FYNNEI, per germline. The V end was cut by 6 bases, the J end by 2 bases, with 4 bases between. The sequenced part of the CDR3 DNA is TGTGCCAGCAGCCGGCAAGAGACC. Its protein is CASSRQET. The entire CDR3 protein reads CASSRQETQYF.

This clone was counted only a few times. Sequencing ends 3 residues short of the CDR3 end; the germline J gene provides the rest. The rearrangement joins TRBV29-1 to TRBJ1-2, with D unclear. Trimming left V 4 bases short and J 0 bases short, with 12 bases between. The CDR3 covers 14 residues. The V gene's germline CDR1 is SQVTM and CDR2 ANQGSEA. CDR3 region: CSVGQGLANYGYTF. Incomplete CDR3 DNA: TGCAGCGTTGGACAAGGGTTGGCTAACTATGGC.

This clone showed up just a few times. Sequencing ends 3 residues short of the CDR3 end; the germline J gene provides the rest. The V gene is TRBV19, the J gene TRBJ1-1; possible D gene TRBD1, 5 bases. The CDR3 consists of 13 residues. V lost 5 bases and J lost 4, with 11 bases in between. CDR1 and CDR2 (germline): LNHDA, SQIVND (reference sequence). This CDR3 reads CASSLQEGTEAFF. The sequenced CDR3 bases are TGTGCCAGTAGTCTACAGGAAGGCACTGAA.

This clone was picked up a small number of times. The CDR3 end falls 3 residues outside the read, so it is completed with the germline J gene. The chain links TRBV20-1 to TRBJ2-7, with 7 bases fitting TRBD1. The CDR3 consists of 14 residues. Unmatched junction bases numbered 8, after V lost 6 bases and J lost 0 bases. The germline gives CDR1 DFQATT, CDR2 SNEGSKA (reference sequence). The covered CDR3 bases are TGCAGTGCAACTCCGGGACAGAGCTCCTACGAG. Amino acids: CSATPGQSSYE. The complete CDR3 protein is CSATPGQSSYEQYF.

This clone was seen more than once but under ten times. Read coverage stops 3 residues before the CDR3 terminus; the germline J gene supplies the remainder. This chain connects TRBV7-2 to TRBJ1-4; 7 bases agree with TRBD1. Unmatched junction bases numbered 11, after V lost 5 bases and J lost 8 bases. The CDR3 loop spans 15 amino acids. Per the germline V gene, CDR1 is SGHTA and CDR2 is FQGNSA. CDR3 DNA, as far as it was read: TGTGCCAGCAGCGACACAGGGGACCGGGGAGAAAAA. It specifies CASSDTGDRGEK. In full, the CDR3 reads CASSDTGDRGEKLFF.

This clone was recorded at least ten times. The missing CDR3 end, 3 residues past where the read stops, is filled in from the germline J gene. The V gene is TRBV19, the J gene TRBJ2-3; the match to TRBD2 covers 10 bases. This CDR3 comprises 16 residues. CDR1 and CDR2 from the germline V gene are LNHDA and SQIVND (reference sequence). J was trimmed by 3 bases and V by 2 bases; bases with no gene match: 5. The CDR3 loop is CASSISGLANTDTQYF. The sequenced part of the CDR3 DNA is TGTGCCAGTAGTATATCGGGACTAGCGAATACAGATACG.

This clone was seen many times. The read stops 3 residues short of the end of the CDR3; the missing end is completed from the germline J gene. The chain is built from TRBV29-1 and TRBJ2-3; 14 bases are shared with TRBD2. The germline V gene encodes CDR1 SQVTM and CDR2 ANQGSEA. CDR3 length equals 15 residues. Germline trimming cut 6 bases from V and 5 bases from J; bases unmatched to any gene: 7. Incomplete CDR3 DNA: TGCAGCGTGGAACGACTAGCGGGGGGGCAAGATACG. Translated: CSVERLAGGQDT. The entire CDR3 protein reads CSVERLAGGQDTQYF.

On this clone: The CDR3 is cut off 3 residues early in the read; its end comes from the germline J gene. The genes are TRBV18 and TRBJ1-2; TRBD1 matches at 9 bases. This CDR3 region has 17 residues. From germline, CDR1 is KGHSH and CDR2 LQKENI. V dropped 6 bases and J dropped 1; count of bases not matched to a gene: 12. The CDR3 loop is CASSQQGAFGVNYGYTF. CDR3 DNA (partial): TGTGCCAGCTCGCAACAGGGGGCCTTCGGGGTTAACTATGGC.

This clone was detected only a few times. The read terminates 3 residues before the CDR3 end, so the remaining end is supplied by the germline J gene. The chain recombines TRBV19 with TRBJ1-1; maybe TRBD1 (6 bases). Germline V gives CDR1 LNHDA, CDR2 SQIVND (reference sequence). V was pared by 6 bases and J by 2 bases, with 16 bases between. There are 15 residues in the CDR3. The CDR3 loop reads CASRFGQTRNTEAFF. The CDR3 DNA, read in part, is TGTGCCAGTAGATTTGGACAGACCCGAAACACTGAA. The whole variable domain, filled in from reference TRBV19 and TRBJ1-1, reads DGGITQSPKYLFRKEGQNVTLSCEQNLNHDAMYWYRQDPGQGLRLIYYSQIVNDFQKGDIAEGYSVSREKKESFPLTVTSAQKNPTAFYLCASRFGQTRNTEAFFGQGTRLTVV.